These T cell receptor beta chains were read from a single sample in a study of OX40 agonist ivuxolimab in advanced cancers. This table comes from immunoSEQ multiplex PCR, and its TCRdb copy is limited to in-frame clones, with some not included. The table shows tens of thousands of clones, with approximately 81% occurring only once. The sample consisted of CD4+ or CD8+ T cells sorted from blood, taken in a trial of the OX40 agonist ivuxolimab. The receptor set was obtained from an adult with an advanced solid tumor such as melanoma, head and neck, liver or kidney cancer. Both conserved end residues are part of each CDR3. Fields, in order: V gene, J gene, D gene, clone size, CDR3 DNA, CDR3 protein. D genes are given only for firm matches. Rows may omit the clone size; those that give it use once, few, many or a size class.

TRBV4-3	TRBJ1-1	-	-	TGCGCCAGCAGCCAAAGGAACAGGGTAGTCACTGAAGCTTTCTTT	CASSQRNRVVTEAFF
TRBV25-1	TRBJ1-4	-	-	TGTGCCAGCAGTGAATATCGGGGGGCGCAAACTAATGAAAAACTGTTTTTT	CASSEYRGAQTNEKLFF
TRBV2	TRBJ1-2	TRBD1	once	TGTGCCAGCTGCGGGACAGGGGATGGCTACACCTTC	CASCGTGDGYTF
TRBV7-9	TRBJ2-1	-	-	TGTGCCAGCAGCTTTAATGAGCAGTTCTTC	CASSFNEQFF
TRBV21-1	TRBJ2-2	-	-	TGTGCCAGCAGCAAAGACCCCCTTGAAGAAACCTACACCGGGGAGCTGTTTTTT	CASSKDPLEETYTGELFF
TRBV19	TRBJ1-2	TRBD1	-	TGTGCCAGTAGTATACAGGGGGCGCAGGGGGGCTATGGCTACACCTTC	CASSIQGAQGGYGYTF
TRBV6-1	TRBJ2-3	-	-	TGTGCCAGCAAACGTTCCGGCGGGGCCACAGATACGCAGTATTTT	CASKRSGGATDTQYF
TRBV2	TRBJ2-1	-	-	TGTGCCAGCAACCGACAGCAGGCAACAATCGAGCAGTTCTTC	CASNRQQATIEQFF
TRBV6-5	TRBJ2-1	TRBD1	-	TGTGCCAGCAGCAGGGACAGGGGAAGCGATGAGCAGTTCTTC	CASSRDRGSDEQFF
TRBV6-6	TRBJ2-7	-	-	TGTGCCAGCAGTTATAGCCGCCCACAATCCTACGAGCAGTACTTC	CASSYSRPQSYEQYF
TRBV27	TRBJ1-4	-	-	TGTGCCAGCACCCAACTGGGGCAGGGGCTAGAAAAACTGTTTTTT	CASTQLGQGLEKLFF
TRBV5-6	TRBJ2-5	TRBD2	-	TGTGCCAGCAGGTCCGGACTAGCGGGAGGTGAGGAGACCCAGTACTTC	CASRSGLAGGEETQYF
TRBV5-5	TRBJ1-2	-	-	TGTGCCAGCAGCTTGGCCGGGAGGGACCTCTATGGCTACACCTTC	CASSLAGRDLYGYTF
TRBV7-8	TRBJ2-7	-	-	TGTGCCAGCAGCCCTAGGACATCCTCTAGCTCCTACGAGCAGTACTTC	CASSPRTSSSSYEQYF
TRBV5-1	TRBJ1-1	-	-	TGCGCCAGCAGCTCGGAGTTGAACACTGAAGCTTTCTTT	CASSSELNTEAFF
TRBV15	TRBJ2-3	-	-	TGTGCCACCAGCAGATCTTTGGGGGCCACAGATACGCAGTATTTT	CATSRSLGATDTQYF
TRBV6-5	TRBJ2-5	-	-	TGTGCCAGCAGTTACTCGATACGACCCCAGGGGACCCAGTACTTC	CASSYSIRPQGTQYF
TRBV28	TRBJ2-3	-	once	TGTGCCAGCAGCCCGAGGTTCCGCGGAACAGATACGCAGTATTTT	CASSPRFRGTDTQYF
TRBV4-3	TRBJ1-2	-	-	TGCGCCAGCAGCCAAGAAGCAGGGGATGGCTATGGCTACACCTTC	CASSQEAGDGYGYTF
TRBV5-4	TRBJ2-5	TRBD2	-	TGTGCCAGCAGCCAAGATCGCGGGGGCCAAGAGACCCAGTACTTC	CASSQDRGGQETQYF
TRBV5-5	TRBJ1-5	-	-	TGTGCCAGCAGTCTAGACCTGGGGCAGCCCCAGCATTTT	CASSLDLGQPQHF
TRBV19	TRBJ1-1	TRBD1	-	TGTGCCAGTAGTATGGGACAGGGAGTTACTGAAGCTTTCTTT	CASSMGQGVTEAFF
TRBV10-2	TRBJ2-1	-	-	TGCGCCAGCACGGGCGAGACCTACAATGAGCAGTTCTTC	CASTGETYNEQFF
TRBV6-1	TRBJ1-2	-	-	TGTGCCAGCAGCGACACTAAGTCCTGGGTGGACTACACCTTC	CASSDTKSWVDYTF
TRBV27	TRBJ2-1	-	-	TGTGCCAGCAGTCCGGACCAAAGGGCAGGAGCTTTGAAACAGTTCTTC	CASSPDQRAGALKQFF
TRBV5-1	TRBJ2-1	TRBD2	-	TGCGCCAGCAGCTTTTCCGGGACTAGTGTCTCCTACAATGAGCAGTTCTTC	CASSFSGTSVSYNEQFF
TRBV11-2	TRBJ1-4	TRBD1	once	TGTGCCAGCAGCGGAGGACAGGGCCACGAAAAACTGTTTTTT	CASSGGQGHEKLFF
TRBV19	TRBJ1-5	-	-	TGTGCCAGTAGTATCGACAGAAAGAATCAGCCCCAGCATTTT	CASSIDRKNQPQHF
TRBV18	TRBJ2-1	TRBD2	once	TGTGCCAGCTCACCAAGGCTAGCGGGAGAATTCTACAATGAGCAGTTCTTC	CASSPRLAGEFYNEQFF
TRBV9	TRBJ2-3	-	-	TGTGCCAGCAGCGTAGATCCTGGGTCAGGTGTGGGAGATACGCAGTATTTT	CASSVDPGSGVGDTQYF
TRBV15	TRBJ2-7	-	-	TGTGCCACCAGCAGTCGGGGGATAGTCGACGAGCAGTACTTC	CATSSRGIVDEQYF
TRBV5-1	TRBJ2-7	TRBD2	-	TGCGCCAGCAGCTTGTCCGGTCCCGGGACTAGACTCGAGCAGTACTTC	CASSLSGPGTRLEQYF